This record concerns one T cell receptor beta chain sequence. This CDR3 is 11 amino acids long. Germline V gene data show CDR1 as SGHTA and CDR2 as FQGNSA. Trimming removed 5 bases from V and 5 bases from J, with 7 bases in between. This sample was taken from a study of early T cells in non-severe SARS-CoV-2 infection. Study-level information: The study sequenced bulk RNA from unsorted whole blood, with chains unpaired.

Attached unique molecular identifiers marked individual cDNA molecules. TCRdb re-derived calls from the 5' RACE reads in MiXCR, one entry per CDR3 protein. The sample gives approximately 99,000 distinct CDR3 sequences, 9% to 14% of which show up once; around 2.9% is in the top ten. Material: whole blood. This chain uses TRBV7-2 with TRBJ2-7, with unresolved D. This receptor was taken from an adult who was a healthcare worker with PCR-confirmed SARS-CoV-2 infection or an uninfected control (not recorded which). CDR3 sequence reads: CASSPIHEQYF. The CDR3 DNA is TGTGCCAGCAGCCCCATCCACGAGCAGTACTTC.